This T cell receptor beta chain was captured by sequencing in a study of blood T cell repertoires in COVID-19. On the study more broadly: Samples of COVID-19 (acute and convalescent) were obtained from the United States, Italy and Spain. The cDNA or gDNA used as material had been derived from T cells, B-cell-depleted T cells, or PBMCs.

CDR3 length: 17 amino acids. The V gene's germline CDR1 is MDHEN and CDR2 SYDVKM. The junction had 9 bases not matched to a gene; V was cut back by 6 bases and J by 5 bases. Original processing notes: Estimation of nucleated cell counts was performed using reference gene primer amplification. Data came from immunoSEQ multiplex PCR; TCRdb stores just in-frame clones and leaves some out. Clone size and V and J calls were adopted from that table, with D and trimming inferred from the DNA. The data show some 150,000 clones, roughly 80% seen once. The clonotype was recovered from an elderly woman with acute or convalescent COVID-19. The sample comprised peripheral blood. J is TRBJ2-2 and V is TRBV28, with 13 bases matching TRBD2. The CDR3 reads CASSLGLAGRVTGELFF. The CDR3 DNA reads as TGTGCCAGCAGCCTGGGACTAGCGGGAAGAGTGACCGGGGAGCTGTTTTTT. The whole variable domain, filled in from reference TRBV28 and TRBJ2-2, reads DVKVTQSSRYLVKRTGEKVFLECVQDMDHENMFWYRQDPGLGLRLIYFSYDVKMKEKGDIPEGYSVSREKKERFSLILESASTNQTSMYLCASSLGLAGRVTGELFFGEGSRLTVL.